These 20 T cell receptor beta chains share one sample of origin, sequenced in a study of cytomegalovirus exposure and HLA in healthy donors. The PCR made use of 60 Vbeta and 13 Jbeta primers. The table came from immunoSEQ multiplex PCR; TCRdb's copy has only in-frame clones and leaves some out. Seen here are about 150,000 clones, roughly 9.8% observed once, and the top ten hold 1.5% to 2%. The sequencing input was PBMCs. The source of these receptors is a man aged 50-60 years in good health and CMV-seronegative.

V is TRBV6-1 and J is TRBJ1-2; no clear D gene. This CDR3 spans 12 amino acids. CDR1 is MNHNS and CDR2 is SASEGT in the germline V gene. V lost 3 bases, J lost 4 bases, and 6 bases lay in between. The CDR3 nucleotides read TGTGCCAGCAGTGAGCCGGGCTATGGCTACACCTTC. Amino acid sequence: CASSEPGYGYTF.

The rearrangement uses TRBV5-6 and TRBJ1-3; no reliable D call. V gave up 0 bases and J gave up 0 bases, with 7 bases separating them. The V gene's germline CDR1 is SGHDT and CDR2 YYEEEE. The CDR3 has 15 amino acids. The CDR3 spells CASSLGPSSGNTIYF. CDR3 coding DNA: TGTGCCAGCAGCTTGGGGCCCAGCTCTGGAAACACCATATATTTT.

The chain couples TRBV7-6 to TRBJ2-3; TRBD2 agrees at 7 bases. CDR1 is SGHVS and CDR2 is FNYEAQ in the germline V gene. CDR3 length: 17 residues. Unmatched junction bases numbered 15, after V lost 5 bases and J lost 4 bases. Here the CDR3 reads CASSPLNGGSSPDTQYF. DNA of the CDR3: TGTGCCAGCAGCCCTCTGAACGGCGGGAGCTCCCCAGATACGCAGTATTTT.

This clone was seen more than once but under ten times. This rearrangement joins TRBV21-1 to TRBJ1-4; the D segment call TRBD1 is taken from the table without a DNA check. TRBV21-1 is a listed pseudogene. The CDR3 has 17 residues. CDR3 sequence (DNA): TGTGCCAGCAGCAAAGCGCAAGGGCAGGGGACTAATGAAAAACTGTTTTTT. Residues: CASSKAQGQGTNEKLFF.

The chain recombines TRBV28 with TRBJ1-1; D not certain. This CDR3 has 14 amino acids. Germline V gene data show CDR1 as MDHEN and CDR2 as SYDVKM. V lost 2 bases and J lost 6, with 13 bases in between. This chain's CDR3 is CASSLSAPLPEAFF. CDR3 in DNA: TGTGCCAGCAGTTTAAGCGCCCCGTTGCCTGAAGCTTTCTTT.

This CDR3 is CASSSKTGSDTEAFF. The CDR3 DNA follows: TGTGCCAGCAGCTCCAAGACAGGGTCGGACACTGAAGCTTTCTTT. V is TRBV6-1 and J is TRBJ1-1, with 7 bases lining up with TRBD1. J lost 3 bases, V lost 6 bases, and 10 bases had no gene match. The CDR3 runs 15 residues. Germline CDR1 and CDR2: MNHNS and SASEGT.

In this sample, this clone turned up a few times. J is TRBJ2-5 and V is TRBV30, with 10 bases identical to TRBD2. V lost 0 bases, J lost 1 base, and 5 bases stayed unmatched. The germline V gene has CDR1 GTSNPN and CDR2 SVGIG (reference sequence). This CDR3 is 16 amino acids long. In DNA form, the CDR3 reads TGTGCCTGGAGTGTAGGGGCTAGCGGGAGCCAAGAGACCCAGTACTTC. It translates to CAWSVGASGSQETQYF.

This clone has only one observation. V and J are TRBV23-1 and TRBJ1-3; perhaps TRBD1 as D (6 bases). TRBV23-1 is classed as an ORF, of uncertain function. Between the trimmed V and J ends, which lost 2 bases and 2 bases, there was a span of 19 bases. The CDR3 loop spans 18 amino acids. DNA of the CDR3: TGCGCCAGCAGTCAACCCCAGGACAGACCCGGAACTGGAAACACCATATATTTT. This codes for CASSQPQDRPGTGNTIYF.

This clone was seen more than once but under ten times. The chain uses TRBV6-6 and TRBJ1-5; 10 nucleotides line up with TRBD1. This CDR3 contains 14 residues. CDR1 is MNHNY, CDR2 SVGAGI, per germline (reference sequence). V was clipped by 6 bases and J by 6 bases; unmatched bases: 5. CDR3 DNA sequence: TGTGCCAGCAGGCGACAGGGGGCGGGTCAGCCCCAGCATTTT. Translation: CASRRQGAGQPQHF.

This chain uses TRBV6-6 with TRBJ1-3; no clear D gene. Trimming cost V 8 bases and J 0 bases, with 11 bases left between them. The CDR3 has 14 amino acids. The germline gives CDR1 MNHNY, CDR2 SVGAGI (reference sequence). The CDR3, as DNA: TGTGCCAGCTCGTTGTTAGACTCTGGAAACACCATATATTTT. It encodes CASSLLDSGNTIYF.

This chain connects TRBV29-1 to TRBJ2-3; tentatively, D is TRBD2 (6 bases). In germline, CDR1 is SQVTM, CDR2 ANQGSEA. V lost 8 bases and J 0 bases, leaving 21 bases between the germline ends. The length of the CDR3 is 16 residues. CDR3 nucleotides: TGCAGCTTCCGAGAAGGGCGGGATTTTAGCACAGATACGCAGTATTTT. It codes for CSFREGRDFSTDTQYF.

This clone was counted a few times. V and J are TRBV4-1 and TRBJ1-3, with no clear D. Germline CDR1 and CDR2: MGHRA and YSYEKL. The V and J ends lost 0 bases and 2 bases respectively, with 8 bases between them. The CDR3 has 15 residues. The CDR3: CASSQDGQAGNTIYF. The CDR3 DNA reads TGCGCCAGCAGCCAAGATGGCCAGGCTGGAAACACCATATATTTT.

The rearrangement links TRBV6-5 to TRBJ2-1, with D possibly being TRBD2 (7 bases). The V and J ends lost 7 bases and 6 bases respectively, with 13 bases between them. This CDR3 contains 13 residues. Looked up from germline, CDR1 is MNHEY and CDR2 is SVGAGI. This chain's CDR3 is CASIRGGSNEQFF. In DNA form, the CDR3 reads TGTGCCAGCATAAGGGGGGGGTCCAATGAGCAGTTCTTC.

The rearrangement uses TRBV11-2 and TRBJ2-5; 9 bases align to TRBD1. Trimming took 0 bases from V and 4 from J; bases not matched to a gene: 6. Germline V gene data show CDR1 as SGHAT and CDR2 as FQNNGV. This CDR3 has 16 amino acids. The CDR3 DNA reads TGTGCCAGCAGCTTAGAACAGGGGGCCCGGTTAGAGACCCAGTACTTC. Amino acid sequence: CASSLEQGARLETQYF.

This clone was seen a few times. The gene calls are TRBV2 and TRBJ2-7; a possible D gene is TRBD1 (5 bases). The V end was cut by 5 bases, the J end by 9 bases, with 20 bases between. Germline CDR1 and CDR2: SNHLY and FYNNEI. The CDR3 sequence is 14 residues long. The CDR3 nucleotides read TGTGCCAGCAGTAAAGTCGTCAGGGAACCGGGGCAGTACTTC. Translated, it gives CASSKVVREPGQYF.

The chain couples TRBV5-6 to TRBJ1-1; D gene ambiguous. The CDR3 covers 12 residues. The ends were cut back, 4 bases at V and 11 bases at J, with 15 bases in the middle. The germline gives CDR1 SGHDT, CDR2 YYEEEE. CDR3 in DNA: TGTGCCAGCAGCGGCGGTACAGCGGGGGCTTTCTTT. It encodes CASSGGTAGAFF.

Only a few counts were recorded for this clone. V gene TRBV27 combines with J gene TRBJ1-4, with D unresolved. The CDR3 runs to 14 residues. V gave up 6 bases and J gave up 4 bases, with 12 bases separating them. The V gene's germline CDR1 is MNHEY and CDR2 SMNVEV (reference sequence). CDR3 DNA sequence: TGTGCCAGCAGGGATACTACTGGTAATGAAAAACTGTTTTTT. It encodes CASRDTTGNEKLFF.

This clone appeared a few times. The J gene is TRBJ2-7, the V gene TRBV30; D possibly corresponds to TRBD1 (6 bases). Germline CDR1 is GTSNPN and CDR2 is SVGIG (reference sequence). The V gene lost 3 bases and the J gene lost 2 bases, with 11 bases spanning the gap. This CDR3 region has 13 residues. CDR3 nucleotide sequence: TGTGCCTGGAGCCAGGGGATCGCCTACGAGCAGTACTTC. It specifies CAWSQGIAYEQYF.

The chain couples TRBV29-1 to TRBJ2-1; 9 nucleotides agree with TRBD1. Germline values: CDR1 SQVTM, CDR2 ANQGSEA. The CDR3 sequence is 11 residues long. V gave up 5 bases and J gave up 9 bases; unmatched junction bases: 2. CDR3 amino acids: CSVNRGLEQFF. The CDR3 DNA reads TGCAGCGTTAACAGGGGGCTTGAGCAGTTCTTC.

V gene TRBV15 combines with J gene TRBJ2-1; tentatively, D is TRBD2 (6 bases). The CDR3 totals 17 residues. From germline, CDR1 is LNHNV and CDR2 YYDKDF (reference sequence). V was cut by 0 bases and J by 6 bases, with 18 bases left in between. The CDR3 DNA reads as TGTGCCACCAGCAGAGAGTTTGGAGGGCTGCCCACCAATGAGCAGTTCTTC. This encodes CATSREFGGLPTNEQFF.